This TCR beta chain was documented in a study of T cell changes during pregnancy in multiple sclerosis. Sequenced by immunoSEQ multiplex PCR; TCRdb stores in-frame clones only, minus some. The sample lists more than 55,000 clones, 75% to 90% occurring once. CDR1 and CDR2 from the germline V gene are SNHLY and FYNNEI. V was shortened by 7 bases and J by 5 bases, with 14 bases between the two germline ends. The CDR3 loop spans 14 amino acids. The sequencing used CD4+ T cells from peripheral blood mononuclear cells, collected in the third trimester of pregnancy. The rearrangement uses TRBV2 and TRBJ2-2; possible D gene TRBD1, 5 bases. This TCR came from a female donor with multiple sclerosis, enrolled in a pregnancy study. CDR3 loop: CASMWGSSTGELFF. As DNA, the CDR3 is TGTGCCAGCATGTGGGGCAGCTCAACCGGGGAGCTGTTTTTT.